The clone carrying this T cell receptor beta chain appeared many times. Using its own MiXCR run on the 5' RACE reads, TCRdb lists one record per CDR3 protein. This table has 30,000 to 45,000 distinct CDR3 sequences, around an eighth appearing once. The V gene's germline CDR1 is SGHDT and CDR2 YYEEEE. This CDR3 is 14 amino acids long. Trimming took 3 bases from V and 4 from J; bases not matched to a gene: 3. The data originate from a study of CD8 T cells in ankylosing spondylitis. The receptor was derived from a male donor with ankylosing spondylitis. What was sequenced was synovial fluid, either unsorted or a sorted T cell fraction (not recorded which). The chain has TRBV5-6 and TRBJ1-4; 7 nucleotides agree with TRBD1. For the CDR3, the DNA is TGTGCCAGCAGCTCGGGACAGCTTAATGAAAAACTGTTTTTT. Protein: CASSSGQLNEKLFF.